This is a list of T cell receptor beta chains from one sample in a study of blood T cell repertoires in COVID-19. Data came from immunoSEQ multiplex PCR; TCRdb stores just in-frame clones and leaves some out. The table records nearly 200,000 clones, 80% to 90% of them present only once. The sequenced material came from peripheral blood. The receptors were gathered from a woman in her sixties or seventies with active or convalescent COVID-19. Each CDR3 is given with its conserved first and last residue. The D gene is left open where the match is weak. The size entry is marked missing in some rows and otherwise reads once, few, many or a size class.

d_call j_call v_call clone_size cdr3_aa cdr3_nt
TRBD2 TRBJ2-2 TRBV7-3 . CASSLAGVHTGELFF TGTGCCAGCAGTCTAGCGGGAGTGCACACCGGGGAGCTGTTTTTT
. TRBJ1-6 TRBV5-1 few CASSLDVGANSPLHF TGCGCCAGCAGCTTGGACGTGGGCGCGAATTCACCCCTCCACTTT
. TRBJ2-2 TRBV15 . CATSATGELFF TGTGCCACCAGCGCGACCGGGGAGCTGTTTTTT
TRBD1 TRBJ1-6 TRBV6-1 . CASSERQGYGSPLHF TGTGCCAGCAGTGAAAGACAGGGGTACGGTTCACCCCTCCACTTT
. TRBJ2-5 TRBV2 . CASRGGWGLGQQKQETQYF TGTGCCAGCAGGGGAGGCTGGGGGCTGGGACAGCAAAAACAAGAGACCCAGTACTTC
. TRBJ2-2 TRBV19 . CASMSAGELFF TGTGCCAGTATGTCGGCCGGGGAGCTGTTTTTT
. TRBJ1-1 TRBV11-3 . CASSWTRNTEAFF TGTGCCAGCAGCTGGACAAGGAACACTGAAGCTTTCTTT
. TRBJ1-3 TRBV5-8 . CASSFSTGGNTIYF TGTGCCAGCAGCTTTTCCACCGGGGGAAACACCATATATTTT
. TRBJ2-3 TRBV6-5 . CASQLQRGGGDTQYF TGTGCCAGCCAACTCCAACGGGGAGGGGGAGATACGCAGTATTTT
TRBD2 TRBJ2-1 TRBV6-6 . CATRGLLAGGHNEQFF TGTGCCACCCGGGGCCTACTAGCGGGAGGCCACAATGAGCAGTTCTTC
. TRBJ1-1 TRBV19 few CASSKAGGAWTEAFF TGTGCCAGTTCCAAAGCGGGGGGGGCTTGGACTGAAGCTTTCTTT
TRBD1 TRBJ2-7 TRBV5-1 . CASSYGQGGIGEQYF TGCGCCAGCAGCTACGGACAGGGTGGAATAGGCGAGCAGTACTTC
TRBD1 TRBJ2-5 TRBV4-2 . CASSQDVGGRGRVETQYF TGTGCCAGCAGCCAAGATGTTGGCGGCAGGGGGCGGGTAGAGACCCAGTACTTC
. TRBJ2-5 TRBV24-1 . CATSDSWTSQETQYF TGTGCCACCAGTGATTCATGGACATCCCAAGAGACCCAGTACTTC
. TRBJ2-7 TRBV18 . CASSPPPGTSGNEQYF TGTGCCAGCTCACCTCCCCCCGGGACTTCGGGCAACGAGCAGTACTTC
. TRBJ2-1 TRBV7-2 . CASTLPGTPRNEQFF TGTGCCAGCACCTTACCCGGGACTCCGAGGAATGAGCAGTTCTTC